This T cell receptor (beta chain) was retrieved from a study of CD8 T cells in Susac syndrome. At the level of the study: Patients with Susac syndrome had blood drawn and were at that point therapy-naive, on corticosteroids, or on intravenous immunoglobulin alone.

The authors reverse transcribed 0.5 to 1 ug RNA with random hexamers. Across 54 Vbeta and 13 Jbeta, immunoSEQ multiplex PCR amplified TCR beta CDR3. TCRdb reanalysed the immunoSEQ multiplex PCR reads using MiXCR and keeps one entry per CDR3 protein. The data hold 150,000 to 190,000 distinct CDR3 sequences, with approximately 95% observed a single time. This clonotype was observed once. No antigen is known for it. This CDR3 has 15 residues. After removal of 6 bases from V and 4 bases from J, the junction contained 12 bases not matched to a gene. Germline values: CDR1 DFQATT, CDR2 SNEGSKA (reference sequence). General study findings and limits: Clonal expansion was missing from Susac syndrome CD4+ T cell repertoires. The study admitted that it had a relatively small number of individuals in its TCR sequencing and HLA analysis.

Source material: CD4+ T cells from PBMCs. The chain has TRBV20-1 and TRBJ2-5; 9 bases map to TRBD2. The TCR comes from a human donor with Susac syndrome. CDR3 residues: CSASPLAGVSETQYF. CDR3 DNA: TGCAGTGCCTCCCCCTTAGCGGGGGTTTCAGAGACCCAGTACTTC.